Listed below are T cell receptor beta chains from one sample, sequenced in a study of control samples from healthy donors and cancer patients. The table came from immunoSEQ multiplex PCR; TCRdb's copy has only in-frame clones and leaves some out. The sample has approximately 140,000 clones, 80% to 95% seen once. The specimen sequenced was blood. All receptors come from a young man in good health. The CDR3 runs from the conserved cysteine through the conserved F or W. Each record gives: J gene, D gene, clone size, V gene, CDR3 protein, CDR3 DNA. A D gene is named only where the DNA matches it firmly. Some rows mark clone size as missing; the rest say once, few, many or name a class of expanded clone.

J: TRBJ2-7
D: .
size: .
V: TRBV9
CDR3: CASSPPGGGRNEQYF
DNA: TGTGCCAGCAGCCCACCGGGTGGGGGTCGGAACGAGCAGTACTTC

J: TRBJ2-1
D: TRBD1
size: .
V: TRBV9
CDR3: CASSPRDRVLNEQFF
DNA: TGTGCCAGCAGCCCACGGGACAGGGTCCTTAATGAGCAGTTCTTC

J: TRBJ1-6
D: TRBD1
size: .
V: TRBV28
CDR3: CASQTGGSNNSPLHF
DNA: TGTGCCAGCCAGACAGGGGGCTCGAATAATTCACCCCTCCACTTT

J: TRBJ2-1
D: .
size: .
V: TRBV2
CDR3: CASSEVNEQFF
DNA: TGTGCCAGCAGTGAGGTGAATGAGCAGTTCTTC

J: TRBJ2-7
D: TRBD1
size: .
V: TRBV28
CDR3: CATLSPTGRRGYEQYF
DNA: TGTGCCACCCTTTCCCCGACAGGGAGAAGGGGCTACGAGCAGTACTTC

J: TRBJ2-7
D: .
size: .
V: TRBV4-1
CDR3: CASSLTSGLISYEQYF
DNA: TGCGCCAGCAGCCTGACATCGGGACTTATTTCCTACGAGCAGTACTTC

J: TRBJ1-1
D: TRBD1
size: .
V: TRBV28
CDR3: CASSDRGTEAFF
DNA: TGTGCCAGCTCTGACAGGGGCACTGAAGCTTTCTTT

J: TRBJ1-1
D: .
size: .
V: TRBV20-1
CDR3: CSVHVNTEAFF
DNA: TGCAGTGTTCATGTGAACACTGAAGCTTTCTTT

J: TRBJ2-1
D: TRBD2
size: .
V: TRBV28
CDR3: CASSLWTSGIGDNEQFF
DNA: TGTGCCAGCAGTTTGTGGACTAGCGGGATAGGGGACAATGAGCAGTTCTTC

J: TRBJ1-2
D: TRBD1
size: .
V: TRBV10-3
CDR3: CAINYDRDVSYGYTF
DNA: TGTGCCATCAACTACGACAGGGACGTCTCCTATGGCTACACCTTC

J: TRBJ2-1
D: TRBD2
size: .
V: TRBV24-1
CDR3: CATSDLAGGNNEQFF
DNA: TGTGCCACCAGTGATCTAGCGGGAGGAAACAATGAGCAGTTCTTC

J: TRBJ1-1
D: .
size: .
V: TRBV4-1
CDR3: CASSQYNSRNTEAFF
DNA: TGCGCCAGCAGCCAATATAACAGCCGGAACACTGAAGCTTTCTTT

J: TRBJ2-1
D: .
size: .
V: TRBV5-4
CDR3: CASRRVSYNEQFF
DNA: TGTGCCAGCCGAAGGGTTTCCTACAATGAGCAGTTCTTC

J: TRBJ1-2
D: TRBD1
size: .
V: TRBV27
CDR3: CASSTTGFDVYGYTF
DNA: TGTGCCAGCAGTACGACAGGGTTTGACGTCTATGGCTACACCTTC

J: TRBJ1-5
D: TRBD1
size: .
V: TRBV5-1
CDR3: CASSQTGGRNQPQHF
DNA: TGCGCCAGCAGTCAGACAGGGGGCCGTAATCAGCCCCAGCATTTT

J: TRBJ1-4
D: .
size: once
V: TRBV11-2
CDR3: CASSSGRIPTNEKLFF
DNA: TGTGCCAGCAGCTCCGGACGGATTCCAACTAATGAAAAACTGTTTTTT

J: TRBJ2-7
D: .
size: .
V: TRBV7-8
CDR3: CVSLFGNYEQYF
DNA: TGTGTCTCGTTATTCGGTAACTACGAGCAGTACTTC

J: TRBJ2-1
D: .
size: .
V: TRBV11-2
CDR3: CASSLGVNEQFF
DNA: TGTGCCAGCAGCCTGGGAGTCAATGAGCAGTTCTTC

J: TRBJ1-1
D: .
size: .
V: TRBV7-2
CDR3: CASSLYYDAFF
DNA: TGTGCCAGCAGCTTATACTACGACGCTTTCTTT

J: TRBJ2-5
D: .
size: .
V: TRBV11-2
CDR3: CASSLGLSGQDF
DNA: TGTGCCAGCAGCTTAGGTCTGTCAGGGCAGGACTTC

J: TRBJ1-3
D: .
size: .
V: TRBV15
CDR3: CATSTSPVSTIYF
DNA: TGTGCCACCAGCACCTCCCCGGTCAGCACCATATATTTT

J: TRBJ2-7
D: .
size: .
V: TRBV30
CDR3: CAWSELSYEQYF
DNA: TGTGCCTGGAGTGAGCTCTCCTACGAGCAGTACTTC

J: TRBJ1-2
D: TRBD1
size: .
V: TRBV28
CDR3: CASSLFDRGEASYGYTF
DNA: TGTGCCAGCAGTTTATTCGACAGGGGGGAGGCGAGCTATGGCTACACCTTC

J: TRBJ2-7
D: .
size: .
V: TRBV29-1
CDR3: CSGWSSPAYEQYF
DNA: TGCAGCGGGTGGAGCTCTCCAGCCTACGAGCAGTACTTC

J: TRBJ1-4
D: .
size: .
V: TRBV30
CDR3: CAWSVGRVKLFF
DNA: TGTGCCTGGAGTGTAGGGAGGGTTAAGCTGTTTTTT

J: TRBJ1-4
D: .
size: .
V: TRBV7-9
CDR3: CASSRGTDYMDEKLFF
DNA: TGTGCCAGCAGCCGAGGGACGGATTACATGGATGAAAAACTGTTTTTT

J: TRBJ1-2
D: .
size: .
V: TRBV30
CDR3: CAWSDVPGNGYTF
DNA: TGTGCCTGGAGTGATGTCCCAGGGAACGGCTACACCTTC

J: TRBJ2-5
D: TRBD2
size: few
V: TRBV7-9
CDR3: CASSLGHAGGQETQYF
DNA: TGTGCCAGCAGCTTAGGTCATGCGGGAGGGCAAGAGACCCAGTACTTC

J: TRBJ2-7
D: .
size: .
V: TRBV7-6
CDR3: CASSARGGPGVIREQYF
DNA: TGTGCCAGCAGCGCACGTGGGGGGCCCGGGGTAATACGGGAGCAGTACTTC

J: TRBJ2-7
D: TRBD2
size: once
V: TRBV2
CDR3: CASSGAGQIYEQYF
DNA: TGTGCCAGCAGTGGAGCGGGGCAAATTTACGAGCAGTACTTC